The 28 T cell receptor beta chains presented below share a single source sample, sequenced in a study of neurological immune-mediated disorders. TCRdb used MiXCR to reprocess the 5' RACE reads, holding one entry per CDR3 protein. The table shows approximately 46,000 distinct CDR3 sequences, with roughly 3% occurring only once. Sequencing was performed on PBMCs. These TCRs come from a woman aged 50 to 60 with multiple sclerosis.

This clonotype showed up many times. The rearrangement joins TRBV7-9 to TRBJ2-1, with 7 nucleotides matching TRBD2. Trimming took 4 bases from V and 4 from J; bases not matched to a gene: 10. Germline V gene sequence: CDR1 SEHNR, CDR2 FQNEAQ (reference sequence). There are 16 residues in the CDR3. The DNA for the CDR3 is TGTGCCAGCAGCTCCAAAATGCTAGCGGAGTACAATGAGCAGTTCTTC. The encoded protein is CASSSKMLAEYNEQFF.

About this clonotype itself: This may stem from a read error, because a much larger clone lies one nucleotide away. The J gene is TRBJ2-7, the V gene TRBV20-1, with D tentatively TRBD1 or TRBD2 (5 bases each). CDR1 is DFQATT and CDR2 is SNEGSKA in the germline V gene (reference sequence). Trimming pared 7 bases from V and 7 bases from J, leaving 20 bases between. The CDR3 extends over 13 amino acids. The CDR3 nucleotides read TGCAGTGTCGGGGCCCGTACCCAGGAAGAGCAGTACTTC. The encoded protein is CSVGARTQEEQYF.

This clonotype was seen many times. The rearrangement uses TRBV7-2 and TRBJ2-1; the match to TRBD1 covers 10 bases. This CDR3 spans 15 amino acids. Germline trimming cut 0 bases from V and 7 bases from J; bases unmatched to any gene: 3. Germline V lookup: CDR1 SGHTA, CDR2 FQGNSA. DNA for the CDR3: TGTGCCAGCAGCTTAGCGTGGGGACAGGGGAATGAGCAGTTCTTC. Residues: CASSLAWGQGNEQFF.

This clonotype came up many times. This chain connects TRBV6-6 to TRBJ2-1, with 8 bases fitting TRBD1. Germline V CDR1 and CDR2: MNHNY, SVGAGI (reference sequence). This CDR3 spans 15 amino acids. Losses at the gene ends were 2 bases for V and 2 bases for J; bases not matched to a gene: 2. CDR3 loop: CASSYRQGTYNEQFF. Written as DNA, the CDR3 is TGTGCCAGCAGTTACCGACAGGGGACCTACAATGAGCAGTTCTTC.

The chain has TRBV24-1 and TRBJ2-1; no clear D gene. Germline assignment: CDR1 KGHDR and CDR2 SFDVKD. The CDR3 spans 12 residues. Trimming cost V 5 bases and J 6 bases, with 7 bases left between them. Here the CDR3 reads CATSGLSNEQFF. The CDR3, as DNA: TGTGCCACCAGTGGACTGTCCAATGAGCAGTTCTTC.

This clonotype was detected many times. The rearrangement joins TRBV5-1 to TRBJ2-7, with D perhaps matching TRBD2 (6 bases). The CDR3 is 15 residues long. Germline values: CDR1 SGHRS, CDR2 YFSETQ. V lost 0 bases to trimming and J lost 6 bases, with 16 bases between them. CDR3 loop: CASSLGLDLRSEQYF. Here the CDR3 DNA reads TGCGCCAGCAGCTTGGGACTAGATCTTCGTAGCGAGCAGTACTTC.

This clonotype was detected many times. The chain joins TRBV5-1 to TRBJ2-1, with 10 bases matching TRBD1. CDR1 and CDR2 from the germline V gene are SGHRS and YFSETQ. The CDR3 totals 14 residues. The V and J ends lost 7 bases and 6 bases, in that order; junction bases with no gene match: 7. CDR3 sequence: CASLRDRGGNEQFF. CDR3 nucleotide sequence: TGCGCCAGCCTCCGGGACAGGGGAGGCAATGAGCAGTTCTTC.

Note on this clonotype: This likely comes from a read error, as the CDR3 has no conserved phenylalanine or tryptophan at its end. The chain carries TRBV12-3 or TRBV12-4 and TRBJ2-7; D not certain. The CDR3 totals 12 residues. Trimming left V 0 bases short and J 7 bases short, with 7 bases between. The CDR3 reads CASSLATREQYN. The CDR3 DNA is TGTGCCAGCAGTTTAGCGACGCGGGAGCAGTACAAC.

The table lists this clonotype with many counts. V usage is TRBV20-1 and J usage is TRBJ2-3; D might be TRBD1 or TRBD2, each matching 6 bases. V lost 6 bases, J lost 3 bases, and 13 bases lay in between. Germline CDR1 is DFQATT and CDR2 is SNEGSKA (reference sequence). This CDR3 spans 13 amino acids. Here the CDR3 reads CSAGGGITDTQYF. As DNA, the CDR3 is TGCAGTGCCGGAGGGGGGATTACAGATACGCAGTATTTT.

As concerns this clonotype: A single base separates this from a much larger clone, so it may be a read error. The chain has TRBV7-2 and TRBJ2-2; no clear D. The CDR3 spans 13 residues. CDR1 is SGHTA, CDR2 FQGNSA, per germline. The CDR3 nucleotides are TGTGCCAACAGCTCCACTCATACCGGGGAGCTGTTTTTT. It translates to CANSSTHTGELFF.

This clonotype was counted ten times or more. The chain uses TRBV5-1 and TRBJ1-2; 8 nucleotides align to TRBD1. Germline CDR1 SGHRS, CDR2 YFSETQ. The CDR3 is made up of 14 amino acids. The V and J ends lost 2 bases and 4 bases, in that order; junction bases with no gene match: 4. The CDR3 DNA is TGCGCCAGCAGCTTTCAACAGGGGGTCTATGGCTACACCTTC. Translating it yields CASSFQQGVYGYTF.

The table lists this clonotype with many counts. This chain uses TRBV4-2 with TRBJ2-4; tentatively, D is TRBD1 or TRBD2 (6 bases each). The germline CDR1 and CDR2 sequences are LGHNA and YNFKEQ. CDR3 length: 17 amino acids. Trimming stripped 0 bases from V and 3 bases from J, with 15 bases between. The CDR3: CASSQEGGGPNKNIQYF. CDR3 DNA sequence: TGTGCCAGCAGCCAAGAAGGTGGGGGGCCAAACAAAAACATTCAGTACTTC.

This clonotype was picked up many times. This chain links TRBV20-1 with TRBJ2-1; 8 nucleotides match TRBD2. Looked up from germline, CDR1 is DFQATT and CDR2 is SNEGSKA (reference sequence). The V and J ends lost 3 bases and 12 bases, in that order; junction bases with no gene match: 10. This CDR3 comprises 13 residues. Here the CDR3 reads CSARDKRGGRQFF. The CDR3, as DNA: TGCAGTGCTAGGGACAAACGGGGGGGCCGGCAGTTCTTC.

This clonotype was recorded at least ten times. This chain joins TRBV20-1 and TRBJ2-5; no firm D call. Germline V lookup: CDR1 DFQATT, CDR2 SNEGSKA (reference sequence). The CDR3 spans 15 residues. Between the trimmed V and J ends, which lost 3 bases and 4 bases, there was a span of 18 bases. The CDR3 nucleotides read TGCAGTGCTAGTCCGGGTGGGGTTGGGGTAGAGACCCAGTACTTC. The encoded protein is CSASPGGVGVETQYF.

This sequence joins TRBV7-6 and TRBJ2-7; D may be TRBD1 or TRBD2 (5 bases each). With 4 bases removed from V and 4 bases from J, the gap between germline ends came to 26 bases. The germline V gene encodes CDR1 SGHVS and CDR2 FNYEAQ. This CDR3 contains 18 residues. CDR3 sequence (DNA): TGTGCCAGCAGCTCCGAGGGTTGGGGGTCTAAACCCGCTTACGAGCAGTACTTC. Residues: CASSSEGWGSKPAYEQYF.

This clonotype was recorded at least ten times. The V gene is TRBV27, the J gene TRBJ2-7; D unclear. V dropped 1 base and J dropped 4 bases, with 11 bases sitting between them. The CDR3 spans 14 residues. CDR1 and CDR2 from the germline V gene are MNHEY and SMNVEV (reference sequence). The CDR3 reads CASSLLSNRYEQYF. The CDR3 coding sequence is TGTGCCAGCAGTTTATTGTCGAATAGGTACGAGCAGTACTTC.

The chain links TRBV20-1 to TRBJ2-7; the D call may be TRBD1 or TRBD2 (6 bases each). V lost 5 bases, J lost 3 bases, and 17 bases lay in between. In germline, CDR1 is DFQATT, CDR2 SNEGSKA (reference sequence). The CDR3 contains 14 residues. CDR3 sequence (DNA): TGCAGTGCTCAAACAGGGACTGGAGGCTACGAGCAGTACTTC. This gives the protein CSAQTGTGGYEQYF.

This clonotype was seen many times. The V call is TRBV20-1, the J call TRBJ2-3; 8 bases line up with TRBD2. The CDR3 sequence is 14 residues long. Germline V gene sequence: CDR1 DFQATT, CDR2 SNEGSKA (reference sequence). J was trimmed by 5 bases and V by 8 bases; bases with no gene match: 12. CDR3 protein: CSLQAGDKGDTQYF. The CDR3 DNA reads TGCAGTCTCCAAGCGGGGGATAAAGGAGATACGCAGTATTTT.

This clonotype showed up many times. The V and J genes are TRBV20-1 and TRBJ2-7; D is undetermined. V was trimmed by 3 bases and J by 4 bases, leaving 13 bases between them. CDR3 length equals 13 residues. In germline, CDR1 is DFQATT, CDR2 SNEGSKA (reference sequence). The CDR3 DNA sequence: TGCAGTGCTAGTAACACGATCGAGTACGAGCAGTACTTC. Protein sequence: CSASNTIEYEQYF.

This clonotype was recorded many times. This chain joins TRBV5-1 and TRBJ2-3; TRBD1 matches at 8 bases. This CDR3 comprises 15 residues. CDR1 and CDR2 (germline): SGHRS, YFSETQ. J lost 0 bases, V lost 6 bases, and 6 bases had no gene match. CDR3 sequence reads: CASTRDRTSTDTQYF. The DNA of the CDR3 is TGCGCCAGCACCCGGGACAGGACTAGCACAGATACGCAGTATTTT. The variable domain in full, completed from reference TRBV5-1 and TRBJ2-3, reads KAGVTQTPRYLIKTRGQQVTLSCSPISGHRSVSWYQQTPGQGLQFLFEYFSETQRNKGNFPGRFSGRQFSNSRSEMNVSTLELGDSALYLCASTRDRTSTDTQYFGPGTRLTVL.

This clonotype was seen many times. The chain employs TRBV7-9 and TRBJ1-2, with D unclear. The CDR3 totals 17 residues. The germline V and J ends were trimmed by 5 bases and 0 bases, with 19 bases remaining between them. CDR1 is SEHNR and CDR2 is FQNEAQ in the germline V gene (reference sequence). CDR3 amino acids: CASSPRFGDTTNYGYTF. CDR3 in DNA: TGTGCCAGCAGCCCTCGTTTTGGGGATACCACTAACTATGGCTACACCTTC.

There are many counts of this clonotype. J is TRBJ1-1 and V is TRBV5-6, with D unresolved. Germline values: CDR1 SGHDT, CDR2 YYEEEE. This CDR3 has 15 amino acids. V dropped 1 base and J dropped 4 bases, with 14 bases sitting between them. CDR3 bases: TGTGCCAGCAGCTTGCTCGACACCCGGGGCACTGAAGCTTTCTTT. It is translated as CASSLLDTRGTEAFF.

This clonotype showed up many times. The chain recombines TRBV20-1 with TRBJ1-3; D not certain. Germline V gene lookup returns CDR1 DFQATT and CDR2 SNEGSKA (reference sequence). The CDR3 contains 12 residues. The V end was cut by 6 bases, the J end by 4 bases, with 10 bases between. CDR3: CSALVRGNTIYF. The CDR3 DNA reads as TGCAGTGCCCTCGTGAGGGGAAACACCATATATTTT.

This clonotype was seen repeatedly, ten times or more. V gene TRBV20-1 combines with J gene TRBJ2-1, with TRBD2 matching 9 bases. With 7 bases clipped from V and 5 bases from J, the junction kept 6 bases outside the gene matches. In germline, CDR1 is DFQATT, CDR2 SNEGSKA (reference sequence). This CDR3 has 13 amino acids. CDR3 residues: CSGTTSGHNEQFF. The CDR3 bases are TGCAGTGGAACGACTAGCGGTCACAATGAGCAGTTCTTC.

This clonotype was recorded many times. The rearrangement joins TRBV7-7 to TRBJ2-1, with D tentatively TRBD1 (6 bases). The germline V gene has CDR1 SSHAT and CDR2 FNYEAQ (reference sequence). The CDR3 sequence is 15 residues long. V was cut by 5 bases and J by 0 bases, with 11 bases left in between. The chain's CDR3 is CASSPGDPSYNEQFF. The CDR3 region has the DNA TGTGCCAGCAGCCCAGGGGACCCCTCCTACAATGAGCAGTTCTTC.

This clonotype was recorded many times. The chain employs TRBV12-3 or TRBV12-4 and TRBJ2-1; D is unresolved. V lost 1 base and J 15 bases, leaving 13 bases between the germline ends. The CDR3 covers 12 residues. The CDR3 DNA reads TGTGCCAGCAGTTTAGTTGGCCAATGGCGGTTCTTC. This encodes CASSLVGQWRFF.

This clonotype was seen many times. This chain connects TRBV5-1 to TRBJ2-1; D may be TRBD1 or TRBD2 (5 bases each). V was shortened by 4 bases and J by 7 bases, with 9 bases between the two germline ends. Germline values: CDR1 SGHRS, CDR2 YFSETQ. CDR3 size: 12 residues. The CDR3 is CASSVGTNEQFF. The DNA of the CDR3 is TGCGCCAGCAGCGTCGGGACGAATGAGCAGTTCTTC.

This clonotype has a count of ten or more. The gene calls are TRBV10-1 and TRBJ2-2; D might be TRBD2 (6 bases). V gave up 1 base and J gave up 7 bases, with 13 bases separating them. From germline, CDR1 is WNHNN and CDR2 SYGVQD (reference sequence). The length of the CDR3 is 15 residues. Written as DNA, the CDR3 is TGCGCCAGCAGTGAGTTCGACGGGGAGGACGGGGAGCTGTTTTTT. Protein product: CASSEFDGEDGELFF.